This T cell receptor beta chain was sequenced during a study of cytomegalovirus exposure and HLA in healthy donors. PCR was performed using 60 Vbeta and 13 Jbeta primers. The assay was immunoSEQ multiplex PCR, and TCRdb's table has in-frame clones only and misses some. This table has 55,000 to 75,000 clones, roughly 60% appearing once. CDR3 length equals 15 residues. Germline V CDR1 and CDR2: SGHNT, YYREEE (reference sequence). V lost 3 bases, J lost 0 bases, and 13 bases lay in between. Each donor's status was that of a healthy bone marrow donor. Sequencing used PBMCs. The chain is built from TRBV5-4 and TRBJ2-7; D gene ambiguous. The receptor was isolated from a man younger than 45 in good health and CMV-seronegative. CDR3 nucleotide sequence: TGTGCCAGCAGCTCCTCTCCCAGGTACTCCTACGAGCAGTACTTC. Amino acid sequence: CASSSSPRYSYEQYF.